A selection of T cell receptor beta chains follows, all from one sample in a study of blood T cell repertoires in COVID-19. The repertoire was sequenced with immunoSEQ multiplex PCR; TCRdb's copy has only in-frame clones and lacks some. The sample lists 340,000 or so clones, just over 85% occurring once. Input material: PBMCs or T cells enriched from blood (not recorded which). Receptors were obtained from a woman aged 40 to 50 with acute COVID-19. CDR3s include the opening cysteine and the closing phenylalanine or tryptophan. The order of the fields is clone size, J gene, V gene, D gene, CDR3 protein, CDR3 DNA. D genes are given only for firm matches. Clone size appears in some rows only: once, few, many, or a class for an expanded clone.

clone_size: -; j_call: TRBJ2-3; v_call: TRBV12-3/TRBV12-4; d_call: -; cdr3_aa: CASRYGSTDTQYF; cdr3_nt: TGTGCCAGCAGATACGGGAGCACAGATACGCAGTATTTT
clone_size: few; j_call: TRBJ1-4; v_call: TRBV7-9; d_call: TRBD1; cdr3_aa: CASSVGQGGEKLFF; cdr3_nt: TGTGCCAGCAGCGTCGGACAGGGGGGTGAAAAACTGTTTTTT
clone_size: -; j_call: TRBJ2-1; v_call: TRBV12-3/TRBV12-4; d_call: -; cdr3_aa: CASSPSVGEQFF; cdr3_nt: TGTGCCAGCAGTCCGTCCGTCGGTGAGCAGTTCTTC
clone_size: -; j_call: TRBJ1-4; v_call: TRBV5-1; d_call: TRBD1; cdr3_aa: CASSSGTGREKLFF; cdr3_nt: TGCGCCAGCAGCTCCGGGACAGGACGTGAAAAACTGTTTTTT
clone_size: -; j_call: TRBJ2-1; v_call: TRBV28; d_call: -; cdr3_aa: CASSFGMWGRSYNEQFF; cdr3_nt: TGTGCCAGCAGTTTTGGGATGTGGGGGAGGAGCTACAATGAGCAGTTCTTC
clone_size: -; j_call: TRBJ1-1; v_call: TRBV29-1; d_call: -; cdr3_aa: CSVGRRFDTEAFF; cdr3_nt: TGCAGCGTTGGACGGAGGTTTGACACTGAAGCTTTCTTT
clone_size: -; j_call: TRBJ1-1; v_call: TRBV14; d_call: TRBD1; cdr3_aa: CASSQRGRTEAFF; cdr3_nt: TGTGCCAGCAGCCAAAGGGGGCGCACTGAAGCTTTCTTT
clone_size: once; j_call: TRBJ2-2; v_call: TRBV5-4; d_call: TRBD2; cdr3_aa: CASSFLSGRETGELFF; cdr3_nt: TGTGCCAGCAGCTTCCTTAGCGGGAGAGAGACCGGGGAGCTGTTTTTT
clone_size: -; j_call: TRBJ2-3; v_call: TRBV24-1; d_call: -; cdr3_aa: CATSGTGTDTQYF; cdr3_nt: TGTGCCACATCCGGGACTGGCACAGATACGCAGTATTTT
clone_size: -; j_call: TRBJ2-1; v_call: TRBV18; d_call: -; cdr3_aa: CASSPRLALGYEQFF; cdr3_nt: TGTGCCAGCTCACCACGGCTAGCCCTGGGCTATGAGCAGTTCTTC
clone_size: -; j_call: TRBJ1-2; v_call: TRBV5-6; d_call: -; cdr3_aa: CASSWGDGFEIYGYTF; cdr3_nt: TGTGCCAGCAGCTGGGGGGACGGTTTCGAAATTTATGGCTACACCTTC
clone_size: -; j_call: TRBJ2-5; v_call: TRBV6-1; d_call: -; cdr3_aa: CASSDGLAQWGETQYF; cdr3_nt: TGTGCCAGCAGTGACGGCCTAGCTCAATGGGGAGAGACCCAGTACTTC
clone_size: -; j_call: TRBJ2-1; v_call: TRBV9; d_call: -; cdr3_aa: CASSVGFGNNEQFF; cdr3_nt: TGTGCCAGCAGCGTAGGATTCGGGAACAATGAGCAGTTCTTC
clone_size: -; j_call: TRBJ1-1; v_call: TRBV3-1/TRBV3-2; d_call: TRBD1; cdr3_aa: CASSQEKKTGGKNTEAFF; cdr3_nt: TGTGCCAGCAGCCAAGAAAAAAAGACAGGGGGCAAGAACACTGAAGCTTTCTTT